This T cell receptor beta chain was identified during a study of T cells in Graves' hyperthyroidism and ophthalmopathy (dated 2019 in TCRdb). Concerning the study at large: Peripheral blood samples were taken at the time of initial diagnosis, prior to any treatment. A discovery cohort of around 100 patients, roughly 43 with Graves' ophthalmopathy and about 58 with stable Graves' hyperthyroidism, was used to find distinguishing TCR V-J signatures. Prospective prediction of ophthalmopathy was tested in an independent validation cohort consisting of 18 to 20 hyperthyroidism patients and some 15 patients who later progressed to ophthalmopathy. The 75 to 100 discovery patients were divided at random into training and test sets in a 7:3 ratio. In six Graves' hyperthyroidism patients, the study also compared T-cell repertoires from thyroid tissue with T-cell repertoires from blood. After sampling, hyperthyroidism patients received methimazole starting at 30 mg daily, and ophthalmopathy patients received high-dose intravenous methylprednisolone. TCR Vbeta CDR3 sequencing of approximately 140 peripheral blood samples (around 45 ophthalmopathy, roughly 72 hyperthyroidism and roughly 17 progressor patients) is reported in the paper. Broad study findings and their caveats: Most expanded thyroid clonotypes (frequency above 0.001) were also detected in blood, a finding suggesting that blood repertoires may reflect thyroid immune responses. A 13 V-J signature model separated ophthalmopathy from stable hyperthyroidism, with approximately 86% sensitivity and about 81% specificity in cross-validation and 80%/75% in testing. Sample size was not statistically predetermined, and blinding of investigators to group allocation was not performed. In validation, the model predicted progression to ophthalmopathy with about 71% sensitivity and less than 80% specificity, a median of 6.5 months before onset.

In this sample, this clonotype turned up many times. Its antigen remains unidentified. No qualities accompany the bases; no much larger clone lies one base away. From a lookup of the germline V gene, CDR1 and CDR2 are SGDLS and YYNGEE. After removal of 4 bases from V and 2 bases from J, the junction retains 4 bases not matched to a gene. Taken from cysteine to phenylalanine, the CDR3 has 15 residues. The sequence is cut down to CDR3 DNA, 45 bases in frame from base 1. The TCR beta CDR3 regions were amplified from the RNA transcripts. The first round of RT-PCR for the TCR CDR3 was performed with the HTBI primer set and the Qiagen OneStep RT-PCR kit. The libraries were constructed in a second round of multiplex PCR and then size-selected and purified. Paired-end sequencing of the libraries was performed with 100 bp reads on an Illumina HiSeq2000. Per the source publication's procedure: SOAPnuke was used to process the raw data, with reads discarded if the reads contained adapters or uncalled bases, had a mean Phred below 15, or lacked an exact constant-primer or identifier match. High-quality paired reads were merged with COPE v1.2.5, and unique nucleotide sequences were defined as clonotypes. Clonotypes were aligned to IMGT TRBV, TRBD and TRBJ reference segments using MiTCR v1.1. The analysis was restricted to V-J combinations with a frequency above 0.0001, which together covered roughly 99% of the repertoires. A TCS score was defined as the ratio of F50 (clonal expansion) to E x V (chaos), with BLOSUM62-based TCRdist applied between CDR3 peptides within each V-J. Welch's t-statistics and random forest reduced approximately 520 V-J features to under 15, which were used in a naive Bayes classifier (R e1071). TCRdb reanalyzed the raw reads on its own, using fastp at Q25 for trimming and MiXCR for clone calling, and kept in-frame beta chains. CDR3 protein duplicates are merged, each entry listing the most common genes and DNA. Clone size and V and J calls follow TCRdb, not the original study. The sample table lists around 450,000 distinct CDR3 sequences, roughly an eighth of them with a count of one. Roughly 4.8% of the sample is held by the ten biggest clonotypes.

Stable Graves' hyperthyroidism was defined as the absence of progression to ophthalmopathy over 18 months of follow-up. The hyperthyroidism patients were between 18 and 65 years old and newly diagnosed, with a disease duration of less than 2 months. Exclusion was applied to patients with uncontrolled infections, other autoimmune diseases, pregnancy or lactation. Diagnoses were based on clinical symptoms, serum thyroxine and TRAb, thyroid ultrasound and orbital computed tomography. PBMCs were separated from roughly 10 ml of fresh peripheral blood using Ficoll-Paque density gradient centrifugation. Total RNA was extracted with Trizol reagent, and quality was checked on an Agilent 2100 Bioanalyzer.

The chain uses TRBV9 and TRBJ2-1; 9 bases in the junction line up with TRBD1. Sequencing was carried out using blood. This receptor was obtained from a woman aged 18-29 years with Graves' hyperthyroidism. The nucleotide sequence is TGTGCCAGCAGCCCGGGACAGGGAACCTACAATGAGCAGTTCTTC. Translation gives CASSPGQGTYNEQFF.